This T cell receptor beta chain comes out of a study of T cells in Graves' hyperthyroidism and ophthalmopathy. Uncontrolled infections, other autoimmune diseases, pregnancy or lactation led to exclusion of patients. Isolation of PBMCs was performed on about 9.9 ml fresh peripheral blood. Germline CDR1 SGHAT, CDR2 FQNNGV. The CDR3 spans 13 residues. J gave up 12 bases and V 0 bases, and 7 bases lay outside the gene matches. This clonotype was seen ten or more times. The antigen is undetermined. Study-level results: Blood also showed most of the thyroid clonotypes that were expanded above 0.001. Ophthalmopathy and stable hyperthyroidism were told apart by a 13 V-J model.

There were TCR beta CDR3 regions amplified from RNA transcripts. First-round RT-PCR targeting the TCR CDR3 was performed with the HTBI primer set. MiXCR, run by TCRdb on the multiplex PCR reads, gives a single entry per CDR3 protein. This sample has some 600,000 distinct CDR3 sequences, with approximately 15% found just once. Material: blood. This clonotype was sampled from a woman in her twenties or thirties with Graves' hyperthyroidism that later progressed to Graves' ophthalmopathy. The chain carries TRBV11-2 and TRBJ1-1, with 7 bases fitting TRBD1. The CDR3 is CASSLDYRGQTFF. CDR3 coding DNA: TGTGCCAGCAGCTTAGATTATCGGGGACAGACTTTCTTT.